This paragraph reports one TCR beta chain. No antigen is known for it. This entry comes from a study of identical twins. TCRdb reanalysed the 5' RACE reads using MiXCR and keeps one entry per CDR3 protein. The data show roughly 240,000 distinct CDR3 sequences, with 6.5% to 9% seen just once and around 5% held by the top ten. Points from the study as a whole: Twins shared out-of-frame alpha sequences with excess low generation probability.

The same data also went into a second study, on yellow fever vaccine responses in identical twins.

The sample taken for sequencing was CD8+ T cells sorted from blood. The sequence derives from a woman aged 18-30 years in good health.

CDR3 residues: CASSILTSADTQYF. CDR3 in DNA: TGTGCCAGCAGTATATTAACTAGCGCAGATACGCAGTATTTT. The chain joins TRBV12-3 or TRBV12-4 to TRBJ2-3; 7 bases map to TRBD2. Trimming took 5 bases from V and 4 from J; bases not matched to a gene: 6. The CDR3 runs to 14 residues.